The 27 T cell receptor beta chains presented below share a single source sample, sequenced in a study of cytomegalovirus exposure and HLA in healthy donors. Produced via immunoSEQ multiplex PCR; TCRdb's table is partial and in-frame only. The top ten clones hold about 1.7% of a sample with approximately 120,000 clones, around 96% of them seen once. The source material was PBMCs. These receptors all come from a man younger than 35 in good health and CMV-seronegative.

This clone has just one count. This chain uses TRBV19 with TRBJ1-5, with TRBD1 matching 7 bases. The CDR3 is made up of 15 amino acids. Trimming cost V 8 bases and J 4 bases; bases outside gene matches: 11. The V gene's germline CDR1 is LNHDA and CDR2 SQIVND (reference sequence). CDR3: CASAIGTGQNQPQHF. CDR3 coding DNA: TGTGCCAGTGCCATAGGGACGGGACAGAATCAGCCCCAGCATTTT.

The V gene is TRBV9, the J gene TRBJ2-2; tentatively, D is TRBD2 (5 bases). The ends were cut back, 4 bases at V and 3 bases at J, with 13 bases in the middle. This CDR3 region has 15 residues. From germline, CDR1 is SGDLS and CDR2 YYNGEE. This CDR3 reads CASSSSQRYTGELFF. The CDR3 DNA sequence: TGTGCCAGCAGCTCCAGCCAGCGGTACACCGGGGAGCTGTTTTTT.

This chain joins TRBV6-1 and TRBJ1-1; 7 nucleotides line up with TRBD1. The CDR3 totals 14 residues. The J segment lost 5 bases and the V segment lost 6 bases, leaving 9 bases of the junction unmatched. Per germline, CDR1 MNHNS and CDR2 SASEGT. The CDR3 DNA reads as TGTGCCAGCAGCGTTGACAGGGTTGTAACTGAAGCTTTCTTT. Residues: CASSVDRVVTEAFF.

The rearrangement joins TRBV29-1 to TRBJ1-1; TRBD1 is a possible D gene (6 bases). Germline values: CDR1 SQVTM, CDR2 ANQGSEA. There are 14 residues in the CDR3. The V end was cut by 3 bases, the J end by 4 bases, with 15 bases between. This chain's CDR3 is CSVDGGGAGTEAFF. DNA for the CDR3: TGCAGCGTTGATGGGGGGGGCGCGGGCACTGAAGCTTTCTTT.

The rearrangement uses TRBV6-6 and TRBJ1-5, with D unclear. Germline loops: CDR1 MNHNY, CDR2 SVGAGI (reference sequence). The CDR3 sequence is 16 residues long. Between the trimmed V and J ends, which lost 0 bases and 5 bases, there was a span of 14 bases. The CDR3 DNA sequence: TGTGCCAGCAGTTACTCTGGAGGGAATAGTCATCAGCCCCAGCATTTT. Its translation: CASSYSGGNSHQPQHF.

The chain is built from TRBV10-3 and TRBJ1-1; TRBD1 matches at 9 bases. CDR1 ENHRY and CDR2 SYGVKD come from the germline V gene. The CDR3 sequence is 15 residues long. V was clipped by 2 bases and J by 4 bases; unmatched bases: 5. In DNA, the CDR3 is TGTGCCATCAGTGAGGGGGACAGGGAGGGCACTGAAGCTTTCTTT. Its protein is CAISEGDREGTEAFF.

The genes are TRBV13 and TRBJ2-7, with D perhaps matching TRBD2 (5 bases). Germline values: CDR1 PRHDT, CDR2 FYEKMQ (reference sequence). This CDR3 is 16 amino acids long. V lost 6 bases, J lost 0 bases, and 18 bases lay in between. DNA for the CDR3: TGTGCCAGCAGTGGAGGTTCGGGCCCAGGCTCCTACGAGCAGTACTTC. This encodes CASSGGSGPGSYEQYF.

V and J are TRBV7-9 and TRBJ2-2; D is possibly TRBD1 (6 bases). V was cut by 4 bases and J by 1 base, with 13 bases left in between. This CDR3 has 16 residues. Per germline, CDR1 SEHNR and CDR2 FQNEAQ (reference sequence). The CDR3 DNA is TGTGCCAGCAGCTCGTCAGGGGTAGTGAACACCGGGGAGCTGTTTTTT. This encodes CASSSSGVVNTGELFF.

V and J are TRBV15 and TRBJ2-7; 12 bases fit TRBD2. Germline lookup yields CDR1 LNHNV and CDR2 YYDKDF (reference sequence). V shed 0 bases and J 2 bases; nucleotides not matched to a gene: 2. This CDR3 region has 16 residues. CDR3 residues: CATSRELAGGPYEQYF. Here the CDR3 DNA reads TGTGCCACCAGCAGAGAACTAGCGGGGGGACCCTACGAGCAGTACTTC.

This chain uses TRBV19 with TRBJ1-5, with D possibly matching TRBD1 (6 bases). The CDR3 is made up of 15 amino acids. CDR1 and CDR2 (germline): LNHDA, SQIVND (reference sequence). Trimming pared 4 bases from V and 1 base from J, leaving 11 bases between. The CDR3 nucleotides read TGTGCCAGTAGTACCCTTACAGGGAGCAATCAGCCCCAGCATTTT. This encodes CASSTLTGSNQPQHF. The full variable domain, completed using reference TRBV19 and TRBJ1-5, is DGGITQSPKYLFRKEGQNVTLSCEQNLNHDAMYWYRQDPGQGLRLIYYSQIVNDFQKGDIAEGYSVSREKKESFPLTVTSAQKNPTAFYLCASSTLTGSNQPQHFGDGTRLSIL.

Details on this clone: Other nucleotide sequences in the sample specify the same CDR3. The chain combines TRBV9 with TRBJ2-3; tentative D call: TRBD2 (6 bases). V was cut by 0 bases and J by 3 bases, with 8 bases left in between. The CDR3 has 14 residues. CDR1 is SGDLS and CDR2 is YYNGEE in the germline V gene. The CDR3 region has the DNA TGTGCCAGCAGCGTAGCCAGCGGGACAGATACGCAGTATTTT. Amino acid sequence: CASSVASGTDTQYF.

CDR3 nucleotide sequence: TGCAGCGTTGAGGTCGGGAAGGTGCAGTTCTTC. Amino acids: CSVEVGKVQFF. The J gene is TRBJ2-1, the V gene TRBV29-1; D possibly corresponds to TRBD2 (5 bases). The CDR3 consists of 11 residues. V was pared by 3 bases and J by 12 bases, with 12 bases between. The germline CDR1 and CDR2 sequences are SQVTM and ANQGSEA.

The rearrangement joins TRBV6-5 to TRBJ2-2, with no clear D. The CDR3 is 13 amino acids. The germline V gene encodes CDR1 MNHEY and CDR2 SVGAGI. Trimming shortened V by 8 bases and J by 1 base, and 8 bases separated the two germline ends. As DNA, the CDR3 is TGTGCCAGCGCCGAGAAGAACACCGGGGAGCTGTTTTTT. It is translated as CASAEKNTGELFF.

The genes are TRBV4-2 and TRBJ1-1; D is uncertain. In germline, CDR1 is LGHNA, CDR2 YNFKEQ. Trimming took 7 bases from V and 0 from J, leaving 12 bases between them. The CDR3 sequence is 14 residues long. CDR3 nucleotides: TGTGCCAGCACCCGGGAACAGATGAACACTGAAGCTTTCTTT. This translates into CASTREQMNTEAFF.

Only one count was recorded for this clone. This rearrangement joins TRBV7-8 to TRBJ1-2, with a tentative D call TRBD1 (6 bases). CDR1 and CDR2 from the germline V gene are SGHVS and FQNEAQ. The CDR3 length is 12 residues. V lost 7 bases, J lost 3 bases, and 9 bases lay in between. In DNA form, the CDR3 reads TGTGCCAGCACCAACAGGGACTATGGCTACACCTTC. Translating it yields CASTNRDYGYTF.

This clone occurred once. The chain joins TRBV7-2 to TRBJ2-7, with 10 bases identical to TRBD2. The CDR3 runs 14 residues. J gave up 6 bases and V 5 bases, and 7 bases lay outside the gene matches. The germline gives CDR1 SGHTA, CDR2 FQGNSA. Here the CDR3 reads CASSPSGGPGEQYF. The CDR3 DNA is TGTGCCAGCAGCCCTAGCGGGGGCCCGGGCGAGCAGTACTTC. The whole variable domain, remainder taken from reference TRBV7-2 and TRBJ2-7, is GAGVSQSPSNKVTEKGKDVELRCDPISGHTALYWYRQSLGQGLEFLIYFQGNSAPDKSGLPSDRFSAERTGGSVSTLTIQRTQQEDSAVYLCASSPSGGPGEQYFGPGTRLTVT.

This chain joins TRBV19 and TRBJ1-1, with 7 bases identical to TRBD1. The CDR3 length is 14 residues. CDR1 and CDR2 (germline): LNHDA, SQIVND (reference sequence). V lost 10 bases to trimming and J lost 6 bases; unmatched junction nucleotides: 14. The CDR3 is CATAMTGSRAEAFF. CDR3 sequence (DNA): TGTGCCACCGCGATGACAGGGTCGCGCGCTGAAGCTTTCTTT.

This chain joins TRBV27 and TRBJ1-1; tentative D call: TRBD1 (5 bases). This CDR3 comprises 16 residues. V gave up 5 bases and J gave up 0 bases, with 16 bases separating them. The germline V gene has CDR1 MNHEY and CDR2 SMNVEV (reference sequence). CDR3 coding DNA: TGTGCCAGCAGTCCACTCGGGGGGGGGATGAACACTGAAGCTTTCTTT. Translating it yields CASSPLGGGMNTEAFF.

The table lists this clone with a count of one. This rearrangement joins TRBV2 to TRBJ1-3; no reliable D call. V gave up 0 bases and J gave up 0 bases, with 6 bases separating them. Germline V CDR1 and CDR2: SNHLY, FYNNEI. The CDR3 length is 15 residues. The CDR3 nucleotides are TGTGCCAGCAGTGAAGCTACAAGCTCTGGAAACACCATATATTTT. The encoded protein is CASSEATSSGNTIYF. Supplemented by reference TRBV2 and TRBJ1-3, the full variable domain reads EPEVTQTPSHQVTQMGQEVILRCVPISNHLYFYWYRQILGQKVEFLVSFYNNEISEKSEIFDDQFSVERPDGSNFTLKIRSTKLEDSAMYFCASSEATSSGNTIYFGEGSWLTVV.

This sequence joins TRBV11-3 and TRBJ1-3; D is possibly TRBD1 (6 bases). The CDR3 spans 15 residues. Germline assignment: CDR1 SGHNT and CDR2 YENEEA. V was shortened by 5 bases and J by 0 bases, with 11 bases between the two germline ends. The chain's CDR3 is CASSPGQYSGNTIYF. DNA of the CDR3: TGTGCCAGCAGCCCTGGACAGTACTCTGGAAACACCATATATTTT.

The V and J genes are TRBV5-1 and TRBJ1-2; D not resolved. CDR1 is SGHRS, CDR2 YFSETQ, per germline. Trimming removed 4 bases at V and 14 bases at J, with 24 bases between. This CDR3 is built from 14 residues. CDR3 DNA: TGCGCCAGCAGCGTCACGGATCAACCCGACGGGATGACCTTC. Amino acids: CASSVTDQPDGMTF.

The genes are TRBV11-2 and TRBJ2-7; 13 positions match TRBD2. V lost 5 bases, J lost 7 bases, and 8 bases stayed unmatched. The germline V gene has CDR1 SGHAT and CDR2 FQNNGV. This CDR3 is built from 15 residues. For the CDR3, the DNA is TGTGCCAGCAGCCCAGGACTAGCGGGAGACCGGGAGCAGTACTTC. Protein product: CASSPGLAGDREQYF.

This clone has only one observation. J is TRBJ1-2 and V is TRBV11-2; D gene uncertain. Germline-derived CDR1 and CDR2 are SGHAT and FQNNGV. The CDR3 is 15 residues long. V dropped 4 bases and J dropped 7 bases, with 19 bases sitting between them. Here the CDR3 reads CASSSHKTPKAGYTF. The CDR3 DNA sequence: TGTGCCAGCAGCTCTCATAAGACTCCTAAGGCTGGCTACACCTTC.

CDR3 coding DNA: TGTGCCAGCAGCGCGACTAGCGGGGATTACAATGAGCAGTTCTTC. Encoded protein: CASSATSGDYNEQFF. The rearrangement links TRBV9 to TRBJ2-1; 11 nucleotides align to TRBD2. The CDR3 is made up of 15 amino acids. The germline gives CDR1 SGDLS, CDR2 YYNGEE. Losses at the gene ends were 3 bases for V and 4 bases for J; bases not matched to a gene: 3.

This clone was found once. The chain uses TRBV19 and TRBJ2-1, with 12 bases identical to TRBD2. The CDR3 runs to 19 residues. Germline CDR1 reads LNHDA; CDR2 reads SQIVND (reference sequence). Trimming at V came to 2 bases and at J to 7 bases, leaving 15 bases not matched to a gene. The CDR3 coding sequence is TGTGCCAGTAGTATACGACTATTAGCGGAGACTAGCGGGGGTAATGAGCAGTTCTTC. Protein sequence: CASSIRLLAETSGGNEQFF.

This chain connects TRBV15 to TRBJ1-1; 9 bases line up with TRBD1. V gave up 0 bases and J gave up 3 bases; unmatched junction bases: 17. This CDR3 comprises 20 residues. Germline CDR1 reads LNHNV; CDR2 reads YYDKDF (reference sequence). CDR3 nucleotides: TGTGCCACCAGCAGAGATTTGTTTGTTATGGGACAGGGAGTCGACACTGAAGCTTTCTTT. Its translation is CATSRDLFVMGQGVDTEAFF.

CDR3 sequence: CASSPRSGDEAFF. CDR3 bases: TGTGCCAGCTCACCACGCTCGGGGGATGAGGCTTTCTTT. The V gene is TRBV18, the J gene TRBJ1-1; possible D gene TRBD1, 5 bases. V lost 1 base and J 11 bases, leaving 14 bases between the germline ends. The CDR3 is made up of 13 amino acids. Germline V lookup: CDR1 KGHSH, CDR2 LQKENI.